This T cell receptor beta chain was sequenced for a study of blood T cells in healthy people across ages. CDR3 length equals 15 residues. The germline V gene has CDR1 MGHDK and CDR2 SYGVNS. Between the trimmed V and J ends, which lost 6 bases and 0 bases, there was a span of 12 bases. A J-beta primer mix and a sample-barcoded 5' primer were used in a second PCR of roughly 6 to 11 cycles. Via MiXCR, TCRdb re-called the 5' RACE reads, giving one row per CDR3 protein. This table holds about 1.1 million distinct CDR3 sequences, more than 30% found once. Material for sequencing was blood. The V and J genes are TRBV25-1 and TRBJ2-1; D might be TRBD2 (5 bases). The clonotype originates from a man younger than 30 in good health. This CDR3 reads CASSPERASYNEQFF. CDR3 nucleotides: TGTGCCAGCAGCCCAGAGAGGGCCTCCTACAATGAGCAGTTCTTC.